This T cell receptor beta chain was obtained from a study of blood T cell repertoires in COVID-19 (dated by TCRdb to about 2020). Notes on the research overall: Collaborator samples came from the United States, Italy and Spain and covered acute and convalescent phases of COVID-19. The material from the prospective study consisted of cDNA or gDNA derived from T cells, B-cell-depleted T cells, or PBMCs. Subjects who had been exposed to COVID-19, were actively infected with it, or had recovered from it provided the deeply sampled blood TCRbeta repertoires that made up the dataset. The repertoires were released in a freely available public database intended as a resource for research on the immune response to SARS-CoV-2. The samples were drawn from the first 160 participants of the ongoing ImmuneRACE study and from over a thousand subjects provided by 6 global collaborators. Nearly every sample came with metadata listing a de-identified subject ID, COVID-19 status, age in years and sex. Where available, HLA class I and class II types were taken from metadata supplied by the sample provider and were not determined by assay-based typing.

Whole blood was collected in K2EDTA tubes by collaborating institutions according to the institutions' own protocols. For TCRbeta analysis, collaborator samples were shipped as frozen whole blood, as isolated PBMCs, or as DNA extracted from either sample type. This clone was counted only a few times. What antigen it recognizes has not been identified. No base-level quality is on record; no much larger clone is a single base apart. Unmatched junction bases come to 1, with V trimmed by 1 base and J by 0 bases. CDR1 and CDR2 are read off the germline V gene as SGHDT and YYEEEE. The CDR3 covers 14 residues, taking in both the cysteine and the phenylalanine. The sequence is cut down to CDR3 DNA, 42 bases in frame from base 1. Here is what the overall study found, with its caveats: The amount of clinical and demographic metadata varied by source and participant and was provided uncurated.

TCRbeta CDR3 regions were amplified from genomic DNA by means of the immunoSEQ Assay, a bias-controlled multiplex PCR. Turning to the authors' computational methods: The number of nucleated cells in each sample was estimated from the amplification of reference gene primers within the assay. To quantify the absolute abundance of each unique TCRbeta CDR3 rearrangement, sequence reads were collapsed and filtered. Productive Simpson clonality was computed per sample as the square root of Simpson's diversity index over productive rearrangements. The table comes from immuneACCESS by way of TCRdb, which keeps in-frame sequences with V and J called. Part of the clones is missing from these tables; in studies checked, under half for an unresolved V gene and the rest for unknown reasons. Clonal size and the V and J genes are those of that table, whereas D and trimming came from the DNA. The sample table records 200,000 to 250,000 clones; 65% to 90% of these occur just once. The ten largest clones add up to around 5.1% of the sample.

The sequence came from a human donor in a cohort sampled during active COVID-19. The specimen was peripheral blood. The chain is assembled from TRBV5-6 and TRBJ2-7, with 7 bases matching TRBD1. Here the CDR3 is given as CASSLWDSSYEQYF. In nucleotides, the sequence is TGTGCCAGCAGCTTGTGGGACAGCTCCTACGAGCAGTACTTC.